The present TCR beta chain was sequenced within a study of cytomegalovirus exposure and HLA in healthy donors. General study points: Many donors shared some public TCRs, even though most TCR sequences were rare.

Among the roughly 110 subjects of the validation cohort, separate from the approximately 670-subject first cohort, were the donors. The length of the CDR3 is 18 residues. The ends lost 1 base at V and 9 bases at J; junction bases unmatched: 10. CDR1 LGHNA and CDR2 YSLEER come from the germline V gene. About this clone itself: The target antigen is unknown.

Generated by immunoSEQ multiplex PCR, the TCRdb table keeps only in-frame clones and is missing some. This sample carries 100,000 to 150,000 clones, roughly 95% of them seen once, and the ten largest clones take approximately 1.5%. The TCR sequence derives from a man in his late teens or twenties in good health and CMV-seronegative. The rearrangement joins TRBV4-3 to TRBJ2-1; TRBD2 agrees at 15 bases. The sample comprised PBMCs. The CDR3 bases are TGCGCCAGCAGCCAAGGGTCCGGACTAGCGGGAGGGGGGACTGAGCAGTTCTTC. This gives the protein CASSQGSGLAGGGTEQFF.